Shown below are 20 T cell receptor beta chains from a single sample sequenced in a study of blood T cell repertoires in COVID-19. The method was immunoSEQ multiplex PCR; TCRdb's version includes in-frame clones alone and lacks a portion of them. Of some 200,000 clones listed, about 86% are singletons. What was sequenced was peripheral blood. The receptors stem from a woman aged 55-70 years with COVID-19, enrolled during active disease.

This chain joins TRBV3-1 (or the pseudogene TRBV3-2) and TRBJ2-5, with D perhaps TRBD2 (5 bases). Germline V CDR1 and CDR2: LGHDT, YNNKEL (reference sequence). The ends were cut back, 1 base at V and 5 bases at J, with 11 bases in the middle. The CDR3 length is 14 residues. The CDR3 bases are TGTGCCAGCAGCCAAGTGATTAGGAGGGAGACCCAGTACTTC. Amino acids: CASSQVIRRETQYF.

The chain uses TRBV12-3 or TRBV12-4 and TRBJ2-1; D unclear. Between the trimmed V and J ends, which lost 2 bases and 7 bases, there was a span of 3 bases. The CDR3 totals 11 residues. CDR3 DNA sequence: TGTGCCAGCAGTTTACTGAATGAGCAGTTCTTC. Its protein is CASSLLNEQFF.

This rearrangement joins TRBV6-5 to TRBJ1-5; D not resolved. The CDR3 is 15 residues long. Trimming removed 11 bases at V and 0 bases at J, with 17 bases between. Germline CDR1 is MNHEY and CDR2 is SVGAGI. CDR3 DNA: TGTGCCTCCAAAAACGGTTTTTATAGCAATCAGCCCCAGCATTTT. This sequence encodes CASKNGFYSNQPQHF.

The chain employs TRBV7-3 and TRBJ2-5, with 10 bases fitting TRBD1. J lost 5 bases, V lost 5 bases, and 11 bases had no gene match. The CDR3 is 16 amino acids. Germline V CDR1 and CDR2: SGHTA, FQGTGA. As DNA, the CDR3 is TGTGCCAGCAGCCTCAGGGGACAGGGGATGTTGGAGACCCAGTACTTC. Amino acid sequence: CASSLRGQGMLETQYF.

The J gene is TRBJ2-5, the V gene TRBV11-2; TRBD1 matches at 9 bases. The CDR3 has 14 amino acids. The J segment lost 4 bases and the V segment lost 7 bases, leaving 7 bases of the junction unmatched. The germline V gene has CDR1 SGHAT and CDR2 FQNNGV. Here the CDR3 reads CASIIQGATETQYF. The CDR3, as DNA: TGTGCCAGCATCATACAGGGGGCAACAGAGACCCAGTACTTC.

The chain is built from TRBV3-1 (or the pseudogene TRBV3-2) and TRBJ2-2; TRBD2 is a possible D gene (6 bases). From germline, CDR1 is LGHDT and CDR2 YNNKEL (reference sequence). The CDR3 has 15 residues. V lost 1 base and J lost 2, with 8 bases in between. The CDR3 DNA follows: TGTGCCAGCAGCCAAGTAGCGGCAAACACCGGGGAGCTGTTTTTT. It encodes CASSQVAANTGELFF.

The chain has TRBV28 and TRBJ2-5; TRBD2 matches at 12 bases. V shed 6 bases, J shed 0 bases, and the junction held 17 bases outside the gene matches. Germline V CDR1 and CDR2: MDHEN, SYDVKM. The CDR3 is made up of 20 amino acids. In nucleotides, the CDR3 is TGTGCCAGCAGCCCTCACATTCGGACTAGCGGGAACCATGACCAAGAGACCCAGTACTTC. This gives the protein CASSPHIRTSGNHDQETQYF.

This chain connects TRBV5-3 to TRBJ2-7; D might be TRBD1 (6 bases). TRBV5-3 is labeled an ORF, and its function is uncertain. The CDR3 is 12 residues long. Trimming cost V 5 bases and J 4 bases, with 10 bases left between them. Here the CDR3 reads CARRGGIYEQYF. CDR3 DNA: TGTGCCAGAAGAGGGGGAATATACGAGCAGTACTTC.

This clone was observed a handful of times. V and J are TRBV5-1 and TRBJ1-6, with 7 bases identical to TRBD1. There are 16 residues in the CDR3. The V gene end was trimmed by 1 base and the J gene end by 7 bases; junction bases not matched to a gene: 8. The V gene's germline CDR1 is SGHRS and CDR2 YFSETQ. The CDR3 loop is CASSLSGTAKNSPLHF. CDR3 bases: TGCGCCAGCAGCTTGTCCGGGACAGCGAAAAATTCACCCCTCCACTTT.

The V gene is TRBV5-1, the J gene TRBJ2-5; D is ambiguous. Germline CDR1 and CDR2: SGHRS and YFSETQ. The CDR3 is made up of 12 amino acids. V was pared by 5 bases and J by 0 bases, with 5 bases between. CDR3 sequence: CASRADQETQYF. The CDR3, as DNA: TGCGCCAGCAGAGCCGACCAAGAGACCCAGTACTTC.

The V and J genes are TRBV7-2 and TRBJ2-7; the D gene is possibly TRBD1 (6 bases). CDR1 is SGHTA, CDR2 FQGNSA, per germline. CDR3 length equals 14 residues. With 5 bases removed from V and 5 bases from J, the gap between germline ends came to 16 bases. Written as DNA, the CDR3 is TGTGCCAGCAGCCCCCAGACAGGACGAGACGAGCAGTACTTC. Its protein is CASSPQTGRDEQYF.

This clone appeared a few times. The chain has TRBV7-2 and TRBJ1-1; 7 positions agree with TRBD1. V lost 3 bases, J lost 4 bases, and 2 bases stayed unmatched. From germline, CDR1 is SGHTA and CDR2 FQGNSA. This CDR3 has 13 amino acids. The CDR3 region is CASSLDRRTEAFF. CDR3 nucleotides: TGTGCCAGCAGCTTGGACAGGCGCACTGAAGCTTTCTTT.

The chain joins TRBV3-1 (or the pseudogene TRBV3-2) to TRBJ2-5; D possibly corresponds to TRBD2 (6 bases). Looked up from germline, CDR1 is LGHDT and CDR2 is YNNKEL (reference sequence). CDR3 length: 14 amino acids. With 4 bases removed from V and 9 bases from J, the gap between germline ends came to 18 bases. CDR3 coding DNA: TGTGCCAGCAGCCCTTCTAGCGCCGCCGGGTCCCAGTACTTC. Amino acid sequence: CASSPSSAAGSQYF.

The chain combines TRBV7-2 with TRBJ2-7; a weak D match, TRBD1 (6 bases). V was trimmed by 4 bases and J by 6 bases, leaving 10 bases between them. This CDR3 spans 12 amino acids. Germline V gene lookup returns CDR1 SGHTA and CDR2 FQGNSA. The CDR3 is CASSSGASEQYF. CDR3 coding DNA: TGTGCCAGCAGCTCAGGGGCAAGCGAGCAGTACTTC.

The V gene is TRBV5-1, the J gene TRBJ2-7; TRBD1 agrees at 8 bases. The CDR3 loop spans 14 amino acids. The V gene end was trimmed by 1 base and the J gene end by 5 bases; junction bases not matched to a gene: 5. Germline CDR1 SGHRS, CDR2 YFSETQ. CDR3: CASSLRQGANEQYF. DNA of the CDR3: TGCGCCAGCAGCTTGAGGCAGGGGGCCAACGAGCAGTACTTC.

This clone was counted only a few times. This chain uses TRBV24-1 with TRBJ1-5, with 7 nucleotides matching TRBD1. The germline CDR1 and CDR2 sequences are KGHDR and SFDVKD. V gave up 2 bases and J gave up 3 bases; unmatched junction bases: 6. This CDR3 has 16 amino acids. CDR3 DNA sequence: TGTGCCACCAGTGATTCCCGACAGGGCTACAATCAGCCCCAGCATTTT. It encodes CATSDSRQGYNQPQHF.

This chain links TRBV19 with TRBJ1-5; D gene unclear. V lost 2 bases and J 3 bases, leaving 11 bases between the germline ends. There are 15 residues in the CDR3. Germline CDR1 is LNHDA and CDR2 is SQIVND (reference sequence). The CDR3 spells CASSIRRELNQPQHF. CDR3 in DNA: TGTGCCAGTAGTATAAGGCGGGAACTCAATCAGCCCCAGCATTTT. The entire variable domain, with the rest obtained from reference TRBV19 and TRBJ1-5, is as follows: DGGITQSPKYLFRKEGQNVTLSCEQNLNHDAMYWYRQDPGQGLRLIYYSQIVNDFQKGDIAEGYSVSREKKESFPLTVTSAQKNPTAFYLCASSIRRELNQPQHFGDGTRLSIL.

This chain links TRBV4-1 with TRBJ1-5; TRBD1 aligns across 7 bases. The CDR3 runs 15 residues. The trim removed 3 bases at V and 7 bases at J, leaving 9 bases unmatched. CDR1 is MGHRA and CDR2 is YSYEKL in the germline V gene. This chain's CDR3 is CASSHPDRAGQPQHF. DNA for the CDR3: TGCGCCAGCAGCCACCCAGACAGGGCTGGACAGCCCCAGCATTTT.

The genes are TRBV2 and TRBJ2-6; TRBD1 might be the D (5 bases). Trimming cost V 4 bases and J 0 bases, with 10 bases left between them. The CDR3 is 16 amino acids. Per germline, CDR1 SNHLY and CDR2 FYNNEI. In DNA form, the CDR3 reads TGTGCCAGCAGTGGGACAAGGGGCTCTGGGGCCAACGTCCTGACTTTC. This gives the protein CASSGTRGSGANVLTF.

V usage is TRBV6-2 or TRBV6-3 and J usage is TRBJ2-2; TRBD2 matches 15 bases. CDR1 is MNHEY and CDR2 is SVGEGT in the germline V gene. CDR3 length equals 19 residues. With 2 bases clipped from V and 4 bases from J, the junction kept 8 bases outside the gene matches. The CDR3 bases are TGTGCCAGCAGTTACGCCCTCGGACTAGCGGGAGGGGTCACCGGGGAGCTGTTTTTT. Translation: CASSYALGLAGGVTGELFF.